The clone carrying this T cell receptor (beta chain) has ten or more counts. Its antigen remains unidentified. The sample is drawn from a study of T cell repertoires in cytomegalovirus infection. Study in general: A matching HLA type, together with CMV infection, was signaled by public TCR beta signatures.

TCRdb processed the reads anew with MiXCR; each CDR3 protein has one entry. This sample has 150,000 to 200,000 distinct CDR3 sequences, with more than 9% found just once. The CDR3 has 13 amino acids. Trimming removed 5 bases from V and 5 bases from J; junction bases left unmatched: 3. Findings of the study overall: CMV-specific TCR beta clonotypes restricted by HLA-C dominated the ex vivo response. There were carriers of CMV plus the relevant HLA, and cumulative public TCR beta family frequency identified them.

The receptor's source is a human donor in good health (CMV status not recorded). Some clones in this sample may be carry-over from other donors' samples. This chain links TRBV12-3 or TRBV12-4 with TRBJ2-5; 9 nucleotides match TRBD1. Sequencing used PBMCs. The CDR3 sequence: CASSPGQGETQYF. DNA of the CDR3: TGTGCCAGCAGTCCAGGACAGGGGGAGACCCAGTACTTC.